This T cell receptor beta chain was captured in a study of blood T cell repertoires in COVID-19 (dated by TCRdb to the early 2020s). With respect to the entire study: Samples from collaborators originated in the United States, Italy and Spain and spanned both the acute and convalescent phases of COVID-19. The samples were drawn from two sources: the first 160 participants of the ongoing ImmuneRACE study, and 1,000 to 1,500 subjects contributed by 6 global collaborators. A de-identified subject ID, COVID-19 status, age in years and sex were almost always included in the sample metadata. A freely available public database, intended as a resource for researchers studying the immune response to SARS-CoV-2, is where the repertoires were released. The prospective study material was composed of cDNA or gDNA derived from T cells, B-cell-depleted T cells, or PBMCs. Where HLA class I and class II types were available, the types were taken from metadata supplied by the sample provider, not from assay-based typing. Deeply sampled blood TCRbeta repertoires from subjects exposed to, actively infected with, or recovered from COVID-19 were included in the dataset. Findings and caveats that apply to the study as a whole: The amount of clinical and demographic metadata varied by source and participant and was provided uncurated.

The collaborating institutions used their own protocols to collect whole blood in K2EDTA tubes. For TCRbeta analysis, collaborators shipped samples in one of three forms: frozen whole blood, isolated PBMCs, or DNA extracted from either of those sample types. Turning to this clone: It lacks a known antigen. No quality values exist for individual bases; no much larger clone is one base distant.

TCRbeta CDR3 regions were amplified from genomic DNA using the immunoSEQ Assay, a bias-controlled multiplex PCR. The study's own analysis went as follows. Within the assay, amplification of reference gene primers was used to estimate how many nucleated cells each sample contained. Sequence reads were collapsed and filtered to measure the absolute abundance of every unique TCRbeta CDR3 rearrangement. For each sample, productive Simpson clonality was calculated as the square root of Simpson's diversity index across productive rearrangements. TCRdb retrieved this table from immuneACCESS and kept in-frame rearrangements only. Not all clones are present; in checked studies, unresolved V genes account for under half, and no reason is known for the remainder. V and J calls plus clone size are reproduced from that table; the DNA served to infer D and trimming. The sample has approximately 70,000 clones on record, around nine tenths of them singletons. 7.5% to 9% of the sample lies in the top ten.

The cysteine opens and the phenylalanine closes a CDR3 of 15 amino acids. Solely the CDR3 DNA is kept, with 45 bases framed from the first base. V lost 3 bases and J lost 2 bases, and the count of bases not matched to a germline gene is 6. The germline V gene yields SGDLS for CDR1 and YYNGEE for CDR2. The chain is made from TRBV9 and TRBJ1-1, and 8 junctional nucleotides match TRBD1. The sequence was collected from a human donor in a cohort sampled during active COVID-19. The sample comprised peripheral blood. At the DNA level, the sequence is TGTGCCAGCAGCGCAGCAGGGGGCGTTAACACTGAAGCTTTCTTT. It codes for CASSAAGGVNTEAFF.